These 29 T cell receptor beta chains were all obtained from the same sample, sequenced in a study of PD-L1 blockade in urothelial cancer (TCRdb year 2017). Receptors were amplified or captured by the immunoSEQ multiplex PCR assay. TCRdb carries this immuneACCESS record with in-frame sequences only. Its versions omit some clonotypes, under half of them owing to an unresolved V gene in the studies checked, with the rest unexplained. In this sample the table shows 50,000 to 65,000 clones, about 86% of which occur a single time. The top ten constitute less than 3% of the sample. The sequencing used PBMCs, collected around atezolizumab (anti-PD-L1) treatment. These receptors originate from a man aged 45-65 years with urothelial cancer.

This sequence joins TRBV6-5 and TRBJ2-7; 8 positions agree with TRBD1. This CDR3 is built from 15 residues. Unmatched junction bases numbered 3, after V lost 2 bases and J lost 0 bases. The germline gives CDR1 MNHEY, CDR2 SVGAGI. Here the CDR3 reads CASSYAGQGSYEQYF. Written as DNA, the CDR3 is TGTGCCAGCAGTTACGCCGGACAGGGCTCCTACGAGCAGTACTTC.

The CDR3 region is CASNHGDRYNQPQHF. In DNA form, the CDR3 reads TGTGCCAGTAACCACGGGGACAGATACAATCAGCCCCAGCATTTT. This sequence joins TRBV19 and TRBJ1-5, with TRBD1 matching 7 bases. The CDR3 sequence is 15 residues long. Germline V CDR1 and CDR2: LNHDA, SQIVND (reference sequence). The ends lost 7 bases at V and 3 bases at J; junction bases unmatched: 9.

V is TRBV11-2 and J is TRBJ1-2, with D possibly matching TRBD1 (5 bases). This CDR3 spans 14 amino acids. Germline V lookup: CDR1 SGHAT, CDR2 FQNNGV. Trimming took off 5 bases at V and 1 base at J, with 11 bases between the two ends. This CDR3 reads CASSAGTFNYGYTF. The CDR3 DNA reads as TGTGCCAGCAGCGCGGGGACCTTTAACTATGGCTACACCTTC.

The genes are TRBV5-1 and TRBJ2-3; D perhaps matches TRBD2 (7 bases). The V gene lost 0 bases and the J gene lost 3 bases, with 11 bases spanning the gap. CDR3 length: 15 amino acids. Germline loops: CDR1 SGHRS, CDR2 YFSETQ. Written as DNA, the CDR3 is TGCGCCAGCAGCTTGGGGGGGGGCTCAACAGATACGCAGTATTTT. Encoded protein: CASSLGGGSTDTQYF.

The chain is built from TRBV9 and TRBJ1-1, with D possibly matching TRBD1 (6 bases). CDR3 length equals 16 residues. Trimming stripped 0 bases from V and 5 bases from J, with 17 bases between. CDR1 is SGDLS and CDR2 is YYNGEE in the germline V gene. CDR3 protein: CASSVGVMGGLTEAFF. The DNA for the CDR3 is TGTGCCAGCAGCGTAGGGGTCATGGGGGGGCTGACTGAAGCTTTCTTT.

The chain links TRBV5-8 to TRBJ1-1, with D possibly being TRBD1 (5 bases). V gave up 1 base and J gave up 10 bases, with 11 bases separating them. The CDR3 is made up of 12 amino acids. From germline, CDR1 is SGHTS and CDR2 YDEGEE. The chain's CDR3 is CASSLRGTAAFF. CDR3 nucleotide sequence: TGTGCCAGCAGCTTGCGGGGGACGGCAGCTTTCTTT. Full variable domain (remainder filled in from reference TRBV5-8 and TRBJ1-1): EAGVTQSPTHLIKTRGQQATLRCSPISGHTSVYWYQQALGLGLQFLLWYDEGEERNRGNFPPRFSGRQFPNYSSELNVNALELEDSALYLCASSLRGTAAFFGQGTRLTVV.

The rearrangement links TRBV7-9 to TRBJ2-2; a weak D match, TRBD1 (5 bases). Germline assignment: CDR1 SEHNR and CDR2 FQNEAQ (reference sequence). The CDR3 covers 13 residues. V lost 5 bases and J lost 7, with 11 bases in between. CDR3 bases: TGTGCCAGCAGCAGCAGGGTTGACGGGGAGCTGTTTTTT. This codes for CASSSRVDGELFF.

The rearrangement links TRBV5-5 to TRBJ2-5, with unresolved D. Trimming shortened V by 3 bases and J by 4 bases, and 7 bases separated the two germline ends. Germline CDR1 reads SGHKS; CDR2 reads YYEKEE (reference sequence). This CDR3 has 12 amino acids. DNA for the CDR3: TGTGCCAGCAGCTGGTCGGTAGAGACCCAGTACTTC. It translates to CASSWSVETQYF. The full variable domain, in which reference TRBV5-5 and TRBJ2-5 provide the parts outside the CDR3, is DAGVTQSPTHLIKTRGQQVTLRCSPISGHKSVSWYQQVLGQGPQFIFQYYEKEERGRGNFPDRFSARQFPNYSSELNVNALLLGDSALYLCASSWSVETQYFGPGTRLLVL.

The J gene is TRBJ2-3, the V gene TRBV5-1; D possibly corresponds to TRBD2 (5 bases). The CDR3 spans 16 residues. Per the germline V gene, CDR1 is SGHRS and CDR2 is YFSETQ. V lost 0 bases and J lost 2, with 13 bases in between. The CDR3 here is CASSLVASRFTDTQYF. Written as DNA, the CDR3 is TGCGCCAGCAGCTTGGTGGCTAGCAGATTCACAGATACGCAGTATTTT.

This clone was seen a handful of times. The rearrangement links TRBV4-1 to TRBJ1-5; D may be TRBD1 (6 bases). The V end lost 1 base, the J end lost 10 bases, and 14 bases lay between the germline ends. From germline, CDR1 is MGHRA and CDR2 YSYEKL. The CDR3 runs to 14 residues. CDR3 DNA sequence: TGCGCCAGCAGCCAAGTAACAGGGCTTTTACCCCAGCATTTT. This codes for CASSQVTGLLPQHF.

The V gene is TRBV29-1, the J gene TRBJ2-1; D unclear. This CDR3 has 14 residues. The V end was cut by 5 bases, the J end by 0 bases, with 11 bases between. Germline CDR1 reads SQVTM; CDR2 reads ANQGSEA. DNA for the CDR3: TGCAGCGTTAGAAAAGTTAGCTCCTACAATGAGCAGTTCTTC. Translated, it gives CSVRKVSSYNEQFF.

The chain uses TRBV5-6 and TRBJ1-6, with 8 bases fitting TRBD1. Germline V gives CDR1 SGHDT, CDR2 YYEEEE. This CDR3 region has 16 residues. Trimming took 4 bases from V and 0 from J; bases not matched to a gene: 3. The DNA for the CDR3 is TGTGCCAGCAGCCGGGACAGGAACTCCTATAATTCACCCCTCCACTTT. It translates to CASSRDRNSYNSPLHF. Full variable domain (outside the CDR3, taken from reference TRBV5-6 and TRBJ1-6): DAGVTQSPTHLIKTRGQQVTLRCSPKSGHDTVSWYQQALGQGPQFIFQYYEEEERQRGNFPDRFSGHQFPNYSSELNVNALLLGDSALYLCASSRDRNSYNSPLHFGNGTRLTVT.

The V call is TRBV4-2, the J call TRBJ2-1, with 9 bases fitting TRBD2. There are 16 residues in the CDR3. V shed 1 base, J shed 7 bases, and the junction held 8 bases outside the gene matches. Germline V gene data show CDR1 as LGHNA and CDR2 as YNFKEQ. CDR3 coding DNA: TGTGCCAGCAGCCAAGGGGGCGGGAGGGCCGGGAATGAGCAGTTCTTC. Translation gives CASSQGGGRAGNEQFF.

This clone came up once. The chain couples TRBV28 to TRBJ1-4; tentative D call: TRBD1 (5 bases). Germline lookup yields CDR1 MDHEN and CDR2 SYDVKM. Trimming pared 5 bases from V and 7 bases from J, leaving 20 bases between. The CDR3 length is 16 residues. CDR3 loop: CASSPAAGSPFEKLFF. CDR3 nucleotide sequence: TGTGCCAGCAGTCCGGCCGCAGGGTCCCCTTTTGAAAAACTGTTTTTT.

This clone was seen a few times. The chain has TRBV2 and TRBJ1-5; perhaps TRBD1 as D (6 bases). Per germline, CDR1 SNHLY and CDR2 FYNNEI. V lost 7 bases and J 6 bases, leaving 16 bases between the germline ends. This CDR3 region has 14 residues. CDR3 DNA: TGTGCCAGCACCTCTAACAGGGAGATTCAGCCCCAGCATTTT. Protein: CASTSNREIQPQHF.

The chain links TRBV2 to TRBJ1-4; 9 positions agree with TRBD1. Looked up from germline, CDR1 is SNHLY and CDR2 is FYNNEI. Germline trimming cut 6 bases from V and 7 bases from J; bases unmatched to any gene: 6. This CDR3 spans 14 amino acids. CDR3 region: CASSQDRGGEKLFF. CDR3 DNA sequence: TGTGCCAGCAGCCAGGACAGGGGCGGTGAAAAACTGTTTTTT.

The chain couples TRBV18 to TRBJ1-1; TRBD1 matches at 7 bases. The CDR3 extends over 15 amino acids. The germline gives CDR1 KGHSH, CDR2 LQKENI. V lost 2 bases and J lost 2; bases outside the gene matches: 5. The CDR3 region is CASSPYRGINTEAFF. CDR3 sequence (DNA): TGTGCCAGCTCACCATACAGGGGCATAAACACTGAAGCTTTCTTT. The variable domain in full, with the rest retrieved from reference TRBV18 and TRBJ1-1, is NAGVMQNPRHLVRRRGQEARLRCSPMKGHSHVYWYRQLPEEGLKFMVYLQKENIIDESGMPKERFSAEFPKEGPSILRIQQVVRGDSAAYFCASSPYRGINTEAFFGQGTRLTVV.

V and J are TRBV6-1 and TRBJ2-3; maybe TRBD2 (5 bases). Germline V gene data show CDR1 as MNHNS and CDR2 as SASEGT. The V end lost 8 bases, the J end lost 8 bases, and 8 bases lay between the germline ends. There are 10 residues in the CDR3. CDR3 in DNA: TGTGCCAGCGGGGAGTTTACGCAGTATTTT. It translates to CASGEFTQYF.

In this sample, this clone turned up a few times. The V call is TRBV9, the J call TRBJ2-5, with 11 bases identical to TRBD2. Germline lookup yields CDR1 SGDLS and CDR2 YYNGEE. The length of the CDR3 is 18 residues. With V trimmed by 2 bases and J by 5 bases, 14 bases remained unmatched. CDR3 coding DNA: TGTGCCAGCAGCGTGGGGTTAGCGGGAGGGTCCGGGGGGGAGACCCAGTACTTC. Amino acid sequence: CASSVGLAGGSGGETQYF.

The sample holds one count of this clone. The chain combines TRBV7-3 with TRBJ2-2; a weak D match, TRBD2 (5 bases). The CDR3 length is 15 residues. The V end was cut by 5 bases, the J end by 4 bases, with 14 bases between. The V gene's germline CDR1 is SGHTA and CDR2 FQGTGA. CDR3 nucleotide sequence: TGTGCCAGCAGCCGCCAAGATGGGAGCACCGGGGAGCTGTTTTTT. It encodes CASSRQDGSTGELFF.

The rearrangement links TRBV7-9 to TRBJ1-1; D possibly corresponds to TRBD1 (6 bases). The V end was cut by 4 bases, the J end by 6 bases, with 18 bases between. Per the germline V gene, CDR1 is SEHNR and CDR2 is FQNEAQ (reference sequence). The CDR3 length is 15 residues. CDR3 DNA sequence: TGTGCCAGCAGCTCCCAGGGGTTTGTTTCGGCTGAAGCTTTCTTT. Translated: CASSSQGFVSAEAFF.

V gene TRBV11-3 combines with J gene TRBJ2-1, with 8 bases lining up with TRBD2. Germline V CDR1 and CDR2: SGHNT, YENEEA. The trim removed 0 bases at V and 9 bases at J, leaving 10 bases unmatched. This CDR3 is built from 16 residues. In nucleotides, the CDR3 is TGTGCCAGCAGCTTAGACTCTAACGGGAGGGCCTCTGAGCAGTTCTTC. Its protein product is CASSLDSNGRASEQFF. Looking up the rest from reference TRBV11-3 and TRBJ2-1 gives the full variable domain: EAGVVQSPRYKIIEKKQPVAFWCNPISGHNTLYWYLQNLGQGPELLIRYENEEAVDDSQLPKDRFSAERLKGVDSTLKIQPAELGDSAVYLCASSLDSNGRASEQFFGPGTRLTVL.

V usage is TRBV25-1 and J usage is TRBJ2-3; a possible D gene is TRBD2 (6 bases). There are 14 residues in the CDR3. Germline CDR1 MGHDK, CDR2 SYGVNS. With 3 bases removed from V and 6 bases from J, the gap between germline ends came to 13 bases. For the CDR3, the DNA is TGTGCCAGCAGTGATAGGACTATTCCCGATACGCAGTATTTT. Translation gives CASSDRTIPDTQYF.

In regard to this clone: The same CDR3 can be traced to other DNA sequences in this sample. This chain links TRBV5-1 with TRBJ1-6; D gene uncertain. Trimming shortened V by 0 bases and J by 4 bases, and 8 bases separated the two germline ends. Per the germline V gene, CDR1 is SGHRS and CDR2 is YFSETQ. The CDR3 is 15 amino acids. CDR3 protein: CASSLGAGYNSPLHF. The CDR3 nucleotides are TGCGCCAGCAGCTTGGGGGCTGGGTATAATTCACCCCTCCACTTT.

This chain joins TRBV15 and TRBJ2-3; 10 nucleotides align to TRBD2. Germline CDR1 is LNHNV and CDR2 is YYDKDF (reference sequence). The V gene end was trimmed by 9 bases and the J gene end by 0 bases; junction bases not matched to a gene: 3. This CDR3 has 14 amino acids. In DNA, the CDR3 is TGTGCCACTATGACTAGCGGGAGCACAGATACGCAGTATTTT. Translating it yields CATMTSGSTDTQYF.

The CDR3 protein is CASKPDSLIGNQPQHF. The CDR3 DNA reads TGTGCCAGCAAACCGGACAGTCTCATTGGCAATCAGCCCCAGCATTTT. The chain has TRBV27 and TRBJ1-5; D perhaps matches TRBD1 (6 bases). CDR1 and CDR2 (germline): MNHEY, SMNVEV (reference sequence). CDR3 size: 16 residues. The V gene lost 7 bases and the J gene lost 2 bases, with 18 bases spanning the gap.

The V gene is TRBV29-1, the J gene TRBJ1-1; D perhaps matches TRBD1 (5 bases). V gave up 3 bases and J gave up 0 bases, with 11 bases separating them. Germline values: CDR1 SQVTM, CDR2 ANQGSEA. This CDR3 has 14 residues. The CDR3 protein is CSVDKGLMNTEAFF. CDR3 coding DNA: TGCAGCGTTGACAAGGGACTTATGAACACTGAAGCTTTCTTT.

V gene TRBV6-6 combines with J gene TRBJ2-7; possible D gene TRBD2, 5 bases. From germline, CDR1 is MNHNY and CDR2 SVGAGI (reference sequence). Trimming shortened V by 2 bases and J by 0 bases, and 14 bases separated the two germline ends. The CDR3 loop spans 16 amino acids. CDR3 region: CASSYPEVEGSYEQYF. DNA for the CDR3: TGTGCCAGCAGTTACCCTGAGGTAGAGGGCTCCTACGAGCAGTACTTC.

The chain combines TRBV7-2 with TRBJ1-2; 7 nucleotides match TRBD1. V was pared by 1 base and J by 6 bases, with 5 bases of the junction left unmatched. This CDR3 has 14 residues. The V gene's germline CDR1 is SGHTA and CDR2 FQGNSA. This CDR3 reads CASSLVWQGDGYTF. The DNA of the CDR3 is TGTGCCAGCAGCTTAGTGTGGCAGGGGGATGGCTACACCTTC.